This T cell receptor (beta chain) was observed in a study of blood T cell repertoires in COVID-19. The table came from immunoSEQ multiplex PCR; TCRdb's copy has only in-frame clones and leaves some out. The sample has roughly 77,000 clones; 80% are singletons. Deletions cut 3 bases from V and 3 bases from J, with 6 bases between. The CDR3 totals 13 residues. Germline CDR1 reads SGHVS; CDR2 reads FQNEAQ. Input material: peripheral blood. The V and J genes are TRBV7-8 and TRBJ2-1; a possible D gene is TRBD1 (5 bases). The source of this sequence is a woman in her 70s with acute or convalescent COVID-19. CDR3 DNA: TGTGCCAGCAGCTTCGACAGCTACAATGAGCAGTTCTTC. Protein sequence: CASSFDSYNEQFF.